A few counts support the clone carrying this TCR beta chain. Its antigen is unknown. Any patient presenting with uncontrolled infection, other autoimmune disease, pregnancy or lactation was left out. The source material, RNA transcripts, was used to amplify TCR beta CDR3 regions. HTBI primers drove first-round RT-PCR of the TCR CDR3. In TCRdb, the multiplex PCR reads were re-called with MiXCR into one record per CDR3 protein. The sample includes approximately 570,000 distinct CDR3 sequences, about 20% seen only once; the top ten take 47%. These data come from a study of T cells in Graves' hyperthyroidism and ophthalmopathy. Germline-derived CDR1 and CDR2 are ENHRY and SYGVKD. The CDR3 runs to 11 residues. V lost 8 bases, J lost 5 bases, and 7 bases lay in between. General study findings and limits: Ophthalmopathy and stable hyperthyroidism were separated by a 13 V-J model.

The material sequenced was blood. The chain couples TRBV10-3 to TRBJ2-1; D unresolved. This receptor was identified in a middle-aged man with Graves' ophthalmopathy. CDR3 amino acids: CAIARDNEQFF. CDR3 sequence (DNA): TGTGCCATCGCCCGAGACAATGAGCAGTTCTTC.